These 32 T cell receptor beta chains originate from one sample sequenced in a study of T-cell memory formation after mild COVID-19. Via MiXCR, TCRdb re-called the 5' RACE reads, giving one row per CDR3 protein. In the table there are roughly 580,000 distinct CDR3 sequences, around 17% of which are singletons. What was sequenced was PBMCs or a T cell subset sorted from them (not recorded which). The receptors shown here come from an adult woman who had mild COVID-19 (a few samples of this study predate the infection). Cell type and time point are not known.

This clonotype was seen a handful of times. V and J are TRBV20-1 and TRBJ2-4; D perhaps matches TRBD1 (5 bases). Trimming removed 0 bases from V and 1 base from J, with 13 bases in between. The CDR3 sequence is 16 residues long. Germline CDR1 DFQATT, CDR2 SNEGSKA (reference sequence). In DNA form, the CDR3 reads TGCAGTGCTAGAGATAGCAGGGTCACCGCCAAAAACATTCAGTACTTC. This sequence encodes CSARDSRVTAKNIQYF.

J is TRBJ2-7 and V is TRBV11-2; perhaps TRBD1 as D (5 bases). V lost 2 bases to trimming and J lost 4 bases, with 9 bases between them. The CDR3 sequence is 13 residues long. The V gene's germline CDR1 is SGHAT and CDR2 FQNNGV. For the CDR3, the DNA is TGTGCCAGCAGCTTACCAGGGTTATACGAGCAGTACTTC. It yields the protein CASSLPGLYEQYF. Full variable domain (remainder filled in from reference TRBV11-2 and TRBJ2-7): EAGVAQSPRYKIIEKRQSVAFWCNPISGHATLYWYQQILGQGPKLLIQFQNNGVVDDSQLPKDRFSAERLKGVDSTLKIQPAKLEDSAVYLCASSLPGLYEQYFGPGTRLTVT.

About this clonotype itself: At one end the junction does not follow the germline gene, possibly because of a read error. CDR3 loop: CASSPPGPNEKLIF. DNA of the CDR3: TGTGCCAGCAGCCCCCCGGGGCCTAATGAAAAACTGATTTTT. The J gene is TRBJ1-4, the V gene TRBV7-9; the D gene is possibly TRBD1 (5 bases). The germline V gene encodes CDR1 SEHNR and CDR2 FQNEAQ (reference sequence). This CDR3 region has 14 residues.

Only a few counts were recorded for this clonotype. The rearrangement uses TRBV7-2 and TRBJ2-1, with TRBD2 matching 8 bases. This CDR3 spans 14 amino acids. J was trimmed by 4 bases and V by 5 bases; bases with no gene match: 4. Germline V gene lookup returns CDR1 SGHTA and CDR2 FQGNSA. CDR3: CASSPGRGYNEQFF. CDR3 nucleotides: TGTGCCAGCAGCCCCGGGAGGGGGTACAATGAGCAGTTCTTC.

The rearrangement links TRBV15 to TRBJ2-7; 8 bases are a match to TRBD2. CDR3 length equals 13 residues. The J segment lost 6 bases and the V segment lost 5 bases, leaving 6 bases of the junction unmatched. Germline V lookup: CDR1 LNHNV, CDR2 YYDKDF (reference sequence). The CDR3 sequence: CATSQNLAGEQYF. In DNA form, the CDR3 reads TGTGCCACCAGCCAGAACCTAGCGGGCGAGCAGTACTTC.

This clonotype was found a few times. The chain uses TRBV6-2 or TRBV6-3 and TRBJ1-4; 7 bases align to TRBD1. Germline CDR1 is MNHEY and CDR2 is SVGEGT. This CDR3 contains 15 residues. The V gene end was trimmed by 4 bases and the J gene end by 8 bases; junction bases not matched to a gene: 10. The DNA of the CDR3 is TGTGCCAGCAGTTCCGCCGGGACAGAGTCGGAAAAACTGTTTTTT. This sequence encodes CASSSAGTESEKLFF.

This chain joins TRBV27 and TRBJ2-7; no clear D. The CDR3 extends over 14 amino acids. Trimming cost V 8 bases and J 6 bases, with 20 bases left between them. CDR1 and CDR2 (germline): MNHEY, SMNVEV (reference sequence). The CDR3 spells CASRLGATRAEQYF. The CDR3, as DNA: TGTGCCAGCCGATTAGGAGCTACAAGGGCCGAGCAGTACTTC.

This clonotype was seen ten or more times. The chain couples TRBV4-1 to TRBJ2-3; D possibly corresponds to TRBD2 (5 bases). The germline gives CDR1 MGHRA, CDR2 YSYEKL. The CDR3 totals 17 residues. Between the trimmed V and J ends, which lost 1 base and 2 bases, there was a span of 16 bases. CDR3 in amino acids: CASSQVSGIGFTDTQYF. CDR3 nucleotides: TGCGCCAGCAGCCAAGTATCGGGAATAGGATTCACAGATACGCAGTATTTT.

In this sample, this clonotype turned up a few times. In DNA form, the CDR3 reads TGTGCCAGCAGCTCGCGCGGGACTAGCGGGAGGACCACAGGACAAGATACGCAGTATTTT. As protein: CASSSRGTSGRTTGQDTQYF. The chain joins TRBV7-9 to TRBJ2-3, with TRBD2 identical over 15 bases. V lost 4 bases and J lost 5; bases outside the gene matches: 16. Germline V gene data show CDR1 as SEHNR and CDR2 as FQNEAQ (reference sequence). CDR3 size: 20 residues.

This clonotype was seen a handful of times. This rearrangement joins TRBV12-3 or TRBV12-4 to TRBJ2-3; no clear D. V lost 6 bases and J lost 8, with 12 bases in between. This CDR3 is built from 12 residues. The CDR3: CASSRVAGTQYF. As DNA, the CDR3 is TGTGCCAGCAGCCGGGTGGCAGGTACGCAGTATTTT.

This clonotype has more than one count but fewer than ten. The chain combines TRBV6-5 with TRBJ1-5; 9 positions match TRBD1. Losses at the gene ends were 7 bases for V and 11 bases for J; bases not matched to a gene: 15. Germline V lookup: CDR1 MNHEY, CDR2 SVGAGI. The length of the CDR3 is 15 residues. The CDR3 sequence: CASTDGGGQGRTQHF. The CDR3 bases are TGTGCCAGCACCGACGGGGGAGGACAGGGGAGGACCCAGCATTTT.

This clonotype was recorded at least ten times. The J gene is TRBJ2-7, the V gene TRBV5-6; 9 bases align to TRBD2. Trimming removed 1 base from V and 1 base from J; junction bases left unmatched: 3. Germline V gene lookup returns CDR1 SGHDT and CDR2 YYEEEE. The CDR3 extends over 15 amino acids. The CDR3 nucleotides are TGTGCCAGCAGCTTGAAGCGGGGGGTTTCCTACGAGCAGTACTTC. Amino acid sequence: CASSLKRGVSYEQYF.

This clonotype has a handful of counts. The CDR3 sequence: CASSNGRRPEGYTF. The CDR3 bases are TGTGCCAGTAGTAACGGACGGCGGCCTGAGGGCTACACCTTC. The V and J genes are TRBV19 and TRBJ1-2; D not resolved. CDR1 LNHDA and CDR2 SQIVND come from the germline V gene (reference sequence). Trimming took 4 bases from V and 8 from J, leaving 17 bases between them. This CDR3 has 14 residues. The full variable domain, rest sourced from reference TRBV19 and TRBJ1-2, is DGGITQSPKYLFRKEGQNVTLSCEQNLNHDAMYWYRQDPGQGLRLIYYSQIVNDFQKGDIAEGYSVSREKKESFPLTVTSAQKNPTAFYLCASSNGRRPEGYTFGSGTRLTVV.

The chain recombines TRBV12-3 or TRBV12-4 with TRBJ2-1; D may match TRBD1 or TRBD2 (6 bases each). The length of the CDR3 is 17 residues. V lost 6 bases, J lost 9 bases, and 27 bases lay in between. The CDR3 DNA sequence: TGTGCCAGCAGCCCCCTCGGGACTTCGACAGGAACCGGTGAGCAGTTCTTC. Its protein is CASSPLGTSTGTGEQFF.

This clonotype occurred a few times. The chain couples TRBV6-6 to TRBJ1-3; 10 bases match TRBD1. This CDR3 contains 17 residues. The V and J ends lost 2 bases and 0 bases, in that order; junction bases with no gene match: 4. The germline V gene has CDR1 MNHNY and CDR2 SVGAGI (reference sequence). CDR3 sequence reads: CASSYGTGASSGNTIYF. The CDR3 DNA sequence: TGTGCCAGCAGTTACGGGACAGGGGCATCCTCTGGAAACACCATATATTTT.

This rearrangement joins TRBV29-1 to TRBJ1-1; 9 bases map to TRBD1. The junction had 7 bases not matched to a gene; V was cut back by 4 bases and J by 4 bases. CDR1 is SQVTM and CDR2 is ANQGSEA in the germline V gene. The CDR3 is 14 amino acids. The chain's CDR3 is CSVGPGQGSTEAFF. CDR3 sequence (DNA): TGCAGCGTTGGGCCGGGACAGGGCTCCACTGAAGCTTTCTTT.

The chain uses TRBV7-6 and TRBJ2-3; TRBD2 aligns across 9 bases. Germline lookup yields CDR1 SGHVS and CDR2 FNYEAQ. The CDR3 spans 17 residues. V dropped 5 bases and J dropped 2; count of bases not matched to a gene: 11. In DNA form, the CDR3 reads TGTGCCAGCAGCCCTGGAATTAGCGGGGGCCCCACAGATACGCAGTATTTT. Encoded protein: CASSPGISGGPTDTQYF.

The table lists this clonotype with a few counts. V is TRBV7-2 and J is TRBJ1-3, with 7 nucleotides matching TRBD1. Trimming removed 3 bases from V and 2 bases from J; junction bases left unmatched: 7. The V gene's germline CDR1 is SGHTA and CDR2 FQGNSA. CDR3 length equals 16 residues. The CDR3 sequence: CASSLGQFAAGNTIYF. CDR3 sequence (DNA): TGTGCCAGCAGCTTGGGACAGTTTGCGGCTGGAAACACCATATATTTT.

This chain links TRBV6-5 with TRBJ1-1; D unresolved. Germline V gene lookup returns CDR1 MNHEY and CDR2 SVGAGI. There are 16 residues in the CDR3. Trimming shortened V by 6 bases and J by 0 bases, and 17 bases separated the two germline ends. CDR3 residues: CASSRRAWGMNTEAFF. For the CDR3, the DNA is TGTGCCAGCAGCCGGAGGGCGTGGGGAATGAACACTGAAGCTTTCTTT.

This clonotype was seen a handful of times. The CDR3 coding sequence is TGTGCCAGCAGTTTCAGGGGAAACACCATATATTTT. Translation gives CASSFRGNTIYF. The chain combines TRBV12-3 or TRBV12-4 with TRBJ1-3, with D hard to call. The CDR3 runs 12 residues. The ends were cut back, 3 bases at V and 4 bases at J, with 4 bases in the middle.

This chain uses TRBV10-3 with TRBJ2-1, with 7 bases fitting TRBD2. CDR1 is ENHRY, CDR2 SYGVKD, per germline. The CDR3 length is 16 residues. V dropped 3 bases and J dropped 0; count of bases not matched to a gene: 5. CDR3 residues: CAISDWEGSSYNEQFF. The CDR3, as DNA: TGTGCCATCAGTGACTGGGAGGGAAGCTCCTACAATGAGCAGTTCTTC.

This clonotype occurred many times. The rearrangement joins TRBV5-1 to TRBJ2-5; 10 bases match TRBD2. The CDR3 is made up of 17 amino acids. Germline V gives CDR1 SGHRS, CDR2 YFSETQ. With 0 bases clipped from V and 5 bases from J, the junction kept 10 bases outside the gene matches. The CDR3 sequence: CASSLESSGGSRETQYF. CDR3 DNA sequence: TGCGCCAGCAGCTTGGAATCTAGCGGGGGCTCTCGGGAGACCCAGTACTTC.

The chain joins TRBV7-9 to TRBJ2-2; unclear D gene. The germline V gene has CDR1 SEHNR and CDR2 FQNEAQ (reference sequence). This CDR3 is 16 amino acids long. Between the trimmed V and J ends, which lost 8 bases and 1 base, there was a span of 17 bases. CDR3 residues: CASPEEFALNTGELFF. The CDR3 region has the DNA TGTGCCAGCCCCGAGGAGTTCGCCCTGAACACCGGGGAGCTGTTTTTT.

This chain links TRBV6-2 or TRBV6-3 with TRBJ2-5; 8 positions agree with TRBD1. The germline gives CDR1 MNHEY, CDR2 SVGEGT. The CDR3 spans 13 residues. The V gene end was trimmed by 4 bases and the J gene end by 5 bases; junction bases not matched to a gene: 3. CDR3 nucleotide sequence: TGTGCCAGCAGTTGGACAGGGCCGGAGACCCAGTACTTC. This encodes CASSWTGPETQYF.

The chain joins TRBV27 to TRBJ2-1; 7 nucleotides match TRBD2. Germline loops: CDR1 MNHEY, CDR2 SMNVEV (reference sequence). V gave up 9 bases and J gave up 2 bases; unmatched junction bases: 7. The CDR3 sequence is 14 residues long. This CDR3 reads CASTWAGAYNEQFF. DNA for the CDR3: TGTGCCAGTACTTGGGCGGGGGCCTACAATGAGCAGTTCTTC.

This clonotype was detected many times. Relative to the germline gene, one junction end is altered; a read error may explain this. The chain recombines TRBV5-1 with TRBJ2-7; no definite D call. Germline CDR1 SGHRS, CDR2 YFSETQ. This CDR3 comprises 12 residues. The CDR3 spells CASSLGNYEQYF. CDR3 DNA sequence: TGTGCCAGCAGCTTAGGGAACTACGAGCAGTACTTC.

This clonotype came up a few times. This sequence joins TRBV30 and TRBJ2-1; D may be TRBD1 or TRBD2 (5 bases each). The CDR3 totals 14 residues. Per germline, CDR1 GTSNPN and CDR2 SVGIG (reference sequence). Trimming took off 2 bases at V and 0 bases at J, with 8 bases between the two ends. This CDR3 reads CAWSIGGSYNEQFF. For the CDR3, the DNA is TGTGCCTGGAGTATTGGGGGCTCCTACAATGAGCAGTTCTTC.

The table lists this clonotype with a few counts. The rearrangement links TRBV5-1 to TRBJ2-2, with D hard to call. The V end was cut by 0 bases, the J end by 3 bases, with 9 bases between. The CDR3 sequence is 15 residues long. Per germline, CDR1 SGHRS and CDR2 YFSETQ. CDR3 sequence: CASSLEVADTGELFF. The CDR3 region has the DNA TGCGCCAGCAGCTTGGAGGTTGCGGACACCGGGGAGCTGTTTTTT.

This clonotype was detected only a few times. DNA for the CDR3: TGTGCCAGCACCAGAGACAGGGGGCGTACCTACGAGCAGTACTTC. Amino acid sequence: CASTRDRGRTYEQYF. The chain links TRBV6-5 to TRBJ2-7; 10 nucleotides line up with TRBD1. CDR3 length: 15 residues. Unmatched junction bases numbered 8, after V lost 7 bases and J lost 2 bases. Germline V gene lookup returns CDR1 MNHEY and CDR2 SVGAGI.

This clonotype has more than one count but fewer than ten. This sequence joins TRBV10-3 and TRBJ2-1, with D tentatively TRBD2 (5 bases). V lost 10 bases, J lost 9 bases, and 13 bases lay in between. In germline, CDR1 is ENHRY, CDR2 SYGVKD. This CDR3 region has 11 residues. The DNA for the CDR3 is TGTGCCACCCGCGGGTCCGGTGAGCAGTTCTTC. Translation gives CATRGSGEQFF.

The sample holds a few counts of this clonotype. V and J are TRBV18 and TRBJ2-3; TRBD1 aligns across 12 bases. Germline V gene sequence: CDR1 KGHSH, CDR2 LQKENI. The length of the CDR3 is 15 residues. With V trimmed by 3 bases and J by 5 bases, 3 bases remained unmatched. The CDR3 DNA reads TGTGCCAGCTCACCGGGACAGGGGGCTCAAGATACGCAGTATTTT. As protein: CASSPGQGAQDTQYF.

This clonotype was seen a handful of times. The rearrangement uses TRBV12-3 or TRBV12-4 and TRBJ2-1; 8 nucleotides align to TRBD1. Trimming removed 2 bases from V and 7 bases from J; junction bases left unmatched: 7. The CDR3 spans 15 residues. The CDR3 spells CASSLKPGGPNEQFF. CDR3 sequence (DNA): TGTGCCAGCAGTTTAAAGCCAGGGGGCCCGAATGAGCAGTTCTTC.